Presented here are 15 T cell receptor beta chains from one specimen sequenced in a study of sequential checkpoint blockade in melanoma. Treatment in this sample: randomized to nivolumab then ipilimumab (arm A) or the reverse (arm B). The table came from immunoSEQ multiplex PCR; TCRdb's copy has only in-frame clones and leaves some out. The sample lists 5,100 or so clones, 24% occurring once. The specimen was tumor tissue (inferred from file names), collected from a patient given nivolumab and ipilimumab in sequence. These receptors all come from a human donor with melanoma.

The chain is built from TRBV6-8 and TRBJ2-5, with D perhaps matching TRBD1 (6 bases). Trimming left V 7 bases short and J 5 bases short, with 17 bases between. The CDR3 sequence is 14 residues long. In germline, CDR1 is MNHGY, CDR2 SAAAGT. CDR3 amino acids: CASTRRLGAETQYF. The CDR3 nucleotides are TGTGCCAGCACTCGAAGGTTGGGGGCTGAGACCCAGTACTTC.

This chain links TRBV18 with TRBJ1-2; D ambiguous. V was clipped by 3 bases and J by 5 bases, with 16 bases between them. Germline V lookup: CDR1 KGHSH, CDR2 LQKENI. The CDR3 consists of 15 residues. The CDR3, as DNA: TGTGCCAGCTCACCGGGCATAGACCAGCCTTATGGCTACACCTTC. Translated: CASSPGIDQPYGYTF. The entire variable domain, with the rest obtained from reference TRBV18 and TRBJ1-2, is as follows: NAGVMQNPRHLVRRRGQEARLRCSPMKGHSHVYWYRQLPEEGLKFMVYLQKENIIDESGMPKERFSAEFPKEGPSILRIQQVVRGDSAAYFCASSPGIDQPYGYTFGSGTRLTVV.

V is TRBV29-1 and J is TRBJ2-7; D is undetermined. This CDR3 has 12 residues. V was pared by 7 bases and J by 3 bases, with 13 bases between. Germline V gene sequence: CDR1 SQVTM, CDR2 ANQGSEA. The CDR3 loop is CSAGLVDYEQYF. CDR3 in DNA: TGCAGCGCCGGGCTAGTAGACTACGAGCAGTACTTC.

A few counts support this clone. The rearrangement uses TRBV4-1 and TRBJ2-3; no clear D. Trimming left V 0 bases short and J 4 bases short, with 14 bases between. There are 16 residues in the CDR3. CDR1 is MGHRA and CDR2 is YSYEKL in the germline V gene. CDR3 residues: CASSQDLVGPPDTQYF. The CDR3, as DNA: TGCGCCAGCAGCCAAGATTTAGTTGGTCCCCCAGATACGCAGTATTTT.

J is TRBJ1-1 and V is TRBV6-8; D may be TRBD1 (5 bases). This CDR3 has 16 amino acids. Germline V gives CDR1 MNHGY, CDR2 SAAAGT. The V and J ends lost 4 bases and 0 bases respectively, with 15 bases between them. CDR3 coding DNA: TGTGCCAGCAGTTCTTGGGACGGACGAATGAACACTGAAGCTTTCTTT. This sequence encodes CASSSWDGRMNTEAFF.

This clone was seen just once. This chain joins TRBV5-1 and TRBJ1-1, with a weak D call TRBD1 (5 bases). Trimming removed 0 bases from V and 0 bases from J, with 12 bases in between. Germline V gene lookup returns CDR1 SGHRS and CDR2 YFSETQ. The CDR3 consists of 16 residues. The CDR3 reads CASSLGWGSMNTEAFF. Here the CDR3 DNA reads TGCGCCAGCAGCTTGGGTTGGGGGTCCATGAACACTGAAGCTTTCTTT.

This chain connects TRBV5-1 to TRBJ2-5; possible D gene TRBD2, 5 bases. V was shortened by 1 base and J by 1 base, with 14 bases between the two germline ends. CDR3 length: 16 residues. Germline assignment: CDR1 SGHRS and CDR2 YFSETQ. The CDR3 nucleotides read TGCGCCAGCAGCTTGCTTATAGGCGCGGGCCAAGAGACCCAGTACTTC. Encoded protein: CASSLLIGAGQETQYF.

This clone was seen ten or more times. The chain has TRBV7-1 and TRBJ2-3; D call uncertain. TRBV7-1 is known as an ORF, though its function is uncertain. The CDR3 has 13 residues. V gave up 5 bases and J gave up 4 bases, with 10 bases separating them. The CDR3, as DNA: TGTGCCAGCAGCCGCGCGGCGGCAGATACGCAGTATTTT. It specifies CASSRAAADTQYF.

This clone came up many times. The J gene is TRBJ2-7, the V gene TRBV11-3, with D perhaps given as TRBD1 or TRBD2 (7 bases each). From germline, CDR1 is SGHNT and CDR2 YENEEA. V was shortened by 5 bases and J by 1 base, with 15 bases between the two germline ends. The CDR3 covers 15 residues. The CDR3 DNA reads as TGTGCCAGCAGCCTCAGGGGGGGCTTATCCTACGAGCAGTACTTC. This gives the protein CASSLRGGLSYEQYF. Filled out from reference TRBV11-3 and TRBJ2-7, the complete variable domain reads EAGVVQSPRYKIIEKKQPVAFWCNPISGHNTLYWYLQNLGQGPELLIRYENEEAVDDSQLPKDRFSAERLKGVDSTLKIQPAELGDSAVYLCASSLRGGLSYEQYFGPGTRLTVT.

This chain joins TRBV9 and TRBJ2-1, with 7 bases identical to TRBD2. This CDR3 region has 14 residues. V trimming: 0 bases; J trimming: 7 bases; junction bases outside the gene matches: 4. CDR1 is SGDLS and CDR2 is YYNGEE in the germline V gene. This CDR3 reads CASSVVSSGNEQFF. The DNA for the CDR3 is TGTGCCAGCAGCGTAGTATCTAGCGGTAATGAGCAGTTCTTC.

This clone was picked up a small number of times. The chain recombines TRBV5-1 with TRBJ2-1, with 8 nucleotides matching TRBD1. CDR3 size: 16 residues. With V trimmed by 4 bases and J by 7 bases, 13 bases remained unmatched. Germline CDR1 and CDR2: SGHRS and YFSETQ. The CDR3 sequence is CASSHAGGADLNEQFF. In DNA form, the CDR3 reads TGCGCCAGCAGCCACGCAGGGGGCGCGGATTTGAATGAGCAGTTCTTC.

The gene calls are TRBV5-1 and TRBJ2-5; D is possibly TRBD2 (7 bases). The CDR3 contains 15 residues. Deletions cut 0 bases from V and 6 bases from J, with 15 bases between. From germline, CDR1 is SGHRS and CDR2 YFSETQ. CDR3: CASSLGPGGGKTQYF. DNA of the CDR3: TGCGCCAGCAGCTTGGGGCCGGGGGGCGGAAAGACCCAGTACTTC.

This clone has just a few counts. The V gene is TRBV9, the J gene TRBJ2-3; 10 positions agree with TRBD2. Looked up from germline, CDR1 is SGDLS and CDR2 is YYNGEE. J gave up 5 bases and V 6 bases, and 12 bases lay outside the gene matches. The CDR3 loop spans 16 amino acids. The CDR3: CASTVVSGGAVDTQYF. DNA of the CDR3: TGTGCCAGCACGGTTGTAAGCGGGGGGGCCGTAGATACGCAGTATTTT.

This clone showed up just a few times. The V call is TRBV18, the J call TRBJ2-7, with a weak D call TRBD1 (5 bases). Germline CDR1 is KGHSH and CDR2 is LQKENI. The V end was cut by 0 bases, the J end by 2 bases, with 8 bases between. The CDR3 loop spans 14 amino acids. The CDR3 sequence is CASSPPGVTYEQYF. CDR3 DNA: TGTGCCAGCTCACCACCAGGGGTAACCTACGAGCAGTACTTC.

There are many counts of this clone. The rearrangement links TRBV11-3 to TRBJ2-1, with D perhaps being TRBD1 or TRBD2 (5 bases each). The germline V gene has CDR1 SGHNT and CDR2 YENEEA. CDR3 length: 16 amino acids. V was trimmed by 5 bases and J by 8 bases, leaving 22 bases between them. CDR3 in DNA: TGTGCCAGCAGCCCCTTGATGGGACCGGCCCTTGATGAGCAGTTCTTC. Amino acids: CASSPLMGPALDEQFF.